Listed here are 25 T cell receptor beta chains from one sample, sequenced in a study of OX40 agonist ivuxolimab in advanced cancers. Repertoires were generated with immunoSEQ multiplex PCR, while TCRdb's copy carries only in-frame clones and drops some. The sample lists 70,000 to 100,000 clones; 75% to 90% were seen once. Sequencing used CD4+ or CD8+ T cells sorted from blood, obtained in a trial of the OX40 agonist ivuxolimab. These receptors all stem from an adult with an advanced solid tumor such as melanoma, head and neck, liver or kidney cancer.

V usage is TRBV5-1 and J usage is TRBJ1-1; D perhaps matches TRBD1 (6 bases). The V end lost 0 bases, the J end lost 4 bases, and 10 bases lay between the germline ends. The CDR3 is 14 amino acids. Germline-derived CDR1 and CDR2 are SGHRS and YFSETQ. The CDR3 spells CASSLGDIRTEAFF. CDR3 nucleotide sequence: TGCGCCAGCAGCTTGGGGGACATACGCACTGAAGCTTTCTTT.

The rearrangement links TRBV9 to TRBJ2-7; D is unclear. V was pared by 4 bases and J by 7 bases, with 12 bases between. The CDR3 is 12 amino acids. Germline V gene data show CDR1 as SGDLS and CDR2 as YYNGEE. Here the CDR3 reads CASSPFGREQYF. The CDR3, as DNA: TGTGCCAGCAGCCCTTTTGGGCGAGAGCAGTACTTC.

The chain couples TRBV29-1 to TRBJ2-7, with 7 bases matching TRBD1. The CDR3 loop spans 12 amino acids. V shed 7 bases, J shed 5 bases, and the junction held 8 bases outside the gene matches. Germline lookup yields CDR1 SQVTM and CDR2 ANQGSEA. The CDR3 sequence is CSATGDMDEQYF. CDR3 coding DNA: TGCAGCGCCACAGGGGATATGGACGAGCAGTACTTC.

This rearrangement joins TRBV6-5 to TRBJ1-2; no definite D call. Germline V gives CDR1 MNHEY, CDR2 SVGAGI. The CDR3 length is 12 residues. With 6 bases removed from V and 0 bases from J, the gap between germline ends came to 5 bases. Here the CDR3 DNA reads TGTGCCAGCAGGAGTCCTAACTATGGCTACACCTTC. This codes for CASRSPNYGYTF.

This clone was detected only a few times. Other DNA sequences in this sample translate to the same CDR3. The chain links TRBV5-6 to TRBJ1-2, with D tentatively TRBD1 (5 bases). Germline lookup yields CDR1 SGHDT and CDR2 YYEEEE. V was trimmed by 4 bases and J by 4 bases, leaving 8 bases between them. The CDR3 totals 12 residues. The CDR3 DNA follows: TGTGCCAGCAGCGCGGGACCCTATGGCTACACCTTC. This codes for CASSAGPYGYTF. The full variable domain, its missing parts supplied by reference TRBV5-6 and TRBJ1-2, is DAGVTQSPTHLIKTRGQQVTLRCSPKSGHDTVSWYQQALGQGPQFIFQYYEEEERQRGNFPDRFSGHQFPNYSSELNVNALLLGDSALYLCASSAGPYGYTFGSGTRLTVV.

For the CDR3, the DNA is TGTGCCAGCAGCTTAGACGTCAGGGAGCAGTACTTC. This translates into CASSLDVREQYF. The V and J genes are TRBV7-2 and TRBJ2-7; D is unresolved. Trimming shortened V by 1 base and J by 7 bases, and 8 bases separated the two germline ends. CDR3 length: 12 residues. Germline V lookup: CDR1 SGHTA, CDR2 FQGNSA.

The chain employs TRBV7-9 and TRBJ1-2, with D maybe TRBD1 (5 bases). The CDR3 runs to 14 residues. The V gene's germline CDR1 is SEHNR and CDR2 FQNEAQ (reference sequence). The V and J ends lost 5 bases and 3 bases respectively, with 13 bases between them. As DNA, the CDR3 is TGTGCCAGCAGCCGAGCGGGGGAGGACTATGGCTACACCTTC. It is translated as CASSRAGEDYGYTF.

This chain connects TRBV29-1 to TRBJ2-7; 10 bases fit TRBD2. CDR1 and CDR2 from the germline V gene are SQVTM and ANQGSEA. With V trimmed by 1 base and J by 0 bases, 3 bases remained unmatched. This CDR3 has 15 residues. CDR3 in DNA: TGCAGCGTTGAAGCACTAGCGGGGAGCTCCTACGAGCAGTACTTC. This gives the protein CSVEALAGSSYEQYF.

The chain has TRBV27 and TRBJ1-2; 7 bases are a match to TRBD1. With V trimmed by 2 bases and J by 3 bases, 6 bases remained unmatched. CDR1 is MNHEY, CDR2 SMNVEV, per germline (reference sequence). The CDR3 has 15 amino acids. The DNA for the CDR3 is TGTGCCAGCAGTTTAGGAGGGGGCGCCTACTATGGCTACACCTTC. Its protein is CASSLGGGAYYGYTF.

This chain joins TRBV5-1 and TRBJ1-2; TRBD1 aligns across 7 bases. CDR1 is SGHRS, CDR2 YFSETQ, per germline. The CDR3 spans 15 residues. Losses at the gene ends were 3 bases for V and 3 bases for J; bases not matched to a gene: 8. The chain's CDR3 is CASSSRQGGDYGYTF. CDR3 coding DNA: TGCGCCAGCAGCTCGAGACAGGGTGGAGACTATGGCTACACCTTC.

The gene calls are TRBV5-1 and TRBJ1-1; no firm D call. The CDR3 length is 13 residues. Trimming took 4 bases from V and 4 from J, leaving 11 bases between them. Germline CDR1 SGHRS, CDR2 YFSETQ. The CDR3 DNA sequence: TGCGCCAGCAGCCCCATCGCAGGCACTGAAGCTTTCTTT. Its protein product is CASSPIAGTEAFF.

The chain employs TRBV5-1 and TRBJ2-7, with D perhaps matching TRBD1 (5 bases). The V end lost 3 bases, the J end lost 4 bases, and 11 bases lay between the germline ends. Germline V gene data show CDR1 as SGHRS and CDR2 as YFSETQ. The CDR3 covers 13 residues. This chain's CDR3 is CASSSQQDYEQYF. The CDR3 DNA sequence: TGCGCCAGCAGCTCTCAACAGGATTACGAGCAGTACTTC.

V usage is TRBV7-2 and J usage is TRBJ2-7; TRBD2 matches 9 bases. J gave up 0 bases and V 4 bases, and 7 bases lay outside the gene matches. The CDR3 totals 16 residues. Germline CDR1 is SGHTA and CDR2 is FQGNSA. CDR3 amino acids: CASSYNSGGSSYEQYF. The DNA for the CDR3 is TGTGCCAGCAGCTACAATAGCGGGGGCAGCTCCTACGAGCAGTACTTC.

The CDR3 sequence is CASSQEASVGVSSYEQYF. The CDR3 DNA follows: TGCGCCAGCAGCCAAGAAGCCTCGGTGGGCGTGAGCTCCTACGAGCAGTACTTC. The rearrangement joins TRBV4-1 to TRBJ2-7, with no clear D. Germline CDR1 MGHRA, CDR2 YSYEKL. CDR3 length equals 18 residues. Trimming shortened V by 0 bases and J by 0 bases, and 18 bases separated the two germline ends.

V and J are TRBV5-1 and TRBJ2-2; 14 bases match TRBD2. CDR3 length: 17 residues. Germline-derived CDR1 and CDR2 are SGHRS and YFSETQ. Unmatched junction bases numbered 7, after V lost 4 bases and J lost 5 bases. CDR3: CASSRGLAGVATGELFF. The CDR3 DNA sequence: TGCGCCAGCAGCAGGGGACTAGCGGGAGTGGCAACCGGGGAGCTGTTTTTT.

This clone has a single count. This chain connects TRBV11-2 to TRBJ2-5; 10 bases fit TRBD2. This CDR3 comprises 16 residues. In germline, CDR1 is SGHAT, CDR2 FQNNGV. Germline trimming cut 4 bases from V and 5 bases from J; bases unmatched to any gene: 10. The CDR3 DNA reads as TGTGCCAGCAGCTCGACCCTAGCGGGAGAAGAGGAGACCCAGTACTTC. Protein sequence: CASSSTLAGEEETQYF.

The chain carries TRBV30 and TRBJ1-5; D unclear. V shed 3 bases and J shed 5 bases, with 14 bases lying between them. This CDR3 spans 14 amino acids. Germline loops: CDR1 GTSNPN, CDR2 SVGIG (reference sequence). The DNA of the CDR3 is TGTGCCTGGAGCCCTCCCTTCGGATATCAGCCCCAGCATTTT. This sequence encodes CAWSPPFGYQPQHF.

The gene calls are TRBV2 and TRBJ2-7; no definite D call. V lost 6 bases, J lost 5 bases, and 8 bases lay in between. From germline, CDR1 is SNHLY and CDR2 FYNNEI. CDR3 size: 11 residues. The CDR3 DNA sequence: TGTGCCAGCAGAGGCGCGGACGAGCAGTACTTC. Amino acid sequence: CASRGADEQYF.

The chain is built from TRBV28 and TRBJ2-7; D is ambiguous. CDR1 MDHEN and CDR2 SYDVKM come from the germline V gene. V was cut by 1 base and J by 1 base, with 8 bases left in between. This CDR3 spans 14 amino acids. The CDR3 DNA reads as TGTGCCAGCAGTTTATTGCAACGGTCCTACGAGCAGTACTTC. Its translation is CASSLLQRSYEQYF. Supplemented by reference TRBV28 and TRBJ2-7, the full variable domain reads DVKVTQSSRYLVKRTGEKVFLECVQDMDHENMFWYRQDPGLGLRLIYFSYDVKMKEKGDIPEGYSVSREKKERFSLILESASTNQTSMYLCASSLLQRSYEQYFGPGTRLTVT.

This chain joins TRBV9 and TRBJ2-1, with D tentatively TRBD1 (6 bases). Trimming took off 3 bases at V and 0 bases at J, with 10 bases between the two ends. The germline CDR1 and CDR2 sequences are SGDLS and YYNGEE. The CDR3 runs 15 residues. The CDR3 here is CASSAQGSSYNEQFF. In DNA, the CDR3 is TGTGCCAGCAGCGCACAGGGCAGCTCCTACAATGAGCAGTTCTTC.

The chain couples TRBV27 to TRBJ2-7; tentatively, D is TRBD1 (5 bases). V was clipped by 6 bases and J by 0 bases, with 12 bases between them. Germline assignment: CDR1 MNHEY and CDR2 SMNVEV (reference sequence). The CDR3 is 14 amino acids. The CDR3 sequence: CASSRQLSSYEQYF. The CDR3 nucleotides are TGTGCCAGCAGCCGACAGCTAAGCTCCTACGAGCAGTACTTC.

The chain is built from TRBV7-9 and TRBJ2-1, with D perhaps given as TRBD1 or TRBD2 (6 bases each). This CDR3 has 14 amino acids. V was cut by 0 bases and J by 7 bases, with 10 bases left in between. Germline CDR1 and CDR2: SEHNR and FQNEAQ (reference sequence). The CDR3 DNA sequence: TGTGCCAGCAGCTTAGCGGTAGGGGGGAATGAGCAGTTCTTC. The encoded protein is CASSLAVGGNEQFF.

The chain has TRBV6-5 and TRBJ1-5; D not resolved. This CDR3 has 14 amino acids. V was shortened by 5 bases and J by 5 bases, with 13 bases between the two germline ends. The germline V gene encodes CDR1 MNHEY and CDR2 SVGAGI. This CDR3 is CASSRKSRDQPQHF. The CDR3 nucleotides are TGTGCCAGCAGTCGAAAGTCGAGGGATCAGCCCCAGCATTTT.

The chain employs TRBV25-1 and TRBJ1-1; no clear D. Trimming pared 8 bases from V and 6 bases from J, leaving 13 bases between. CDR3 length equals 12 residues. CDR1 and CDR2 from the germline V gene are MGHDK and SYGVNS. CDR3 sequence: CASQTHSAEAFF. The CDR3 DNA reads as TGTGCCAGCCAGACACATAGTGCTGAAGCTTTCTTT.

V usage is TRBV29-1 and J usage is TRBJ1-6, with 9 nucleotides matching TRBD1. Germline V gene lookup returns CDR1 SQVTM and CDR2 ANQGSEA. J was trimmed by 6 bases and V by 4 bases; bases with no gene match: 1. The CDR3 sequence is 13 residues long. CDR3 loop: CSVGDRANSPLHF. CDR3 in DNA: TGCAGCGTTGGGGACAGGGCTAATTCACCCCTCCACTTT.